A single sample gave rise to the 26 T cell receptor beta chains below, sequenced in a study of persistence of HIV-infected CD4 T cells. The immunoSEQ assay was version 4, run in survey mode. Measured with immunoSEQ multiplex PCR; TCRdb has only the in-frame clones, and not every one. The repertoire holds more than 30,000 clones, with roughly 80% as singletons. These receptors are not linked to any known antigen. An overlapping HIV-1 Gag peptide pool stimulated these cells at 0.95 to 1 ug/peptide/mL. CD40L-negative CD69-negative CD45RO-high memory CD4+ T cells were sorted as populations depleted of antigen-responding cells. The source material was cultured CD4+ T cells from PBMCs, sampled from a patient who received antiretroviral therapy. The receptors come from an adult with HIV. The donor label of this sample is uncertain.

This clone was counted a single time. The chain links TRBV24-1 to TRBJ2-1; the match to TRBD2 covers 12 bases. The CDR3 sequence is 16 residues long. J was trimmed by 3 bases and V by 5 bases; bases with no gene match: 4. Germline V lookup: CDR1 KGHDR, CDR2 SFDVKD. The CDR3 spells CATSGLAGGSYNEQFF. In DNA, the CDR3 is TGTGCCACCAGTGGTCTAGCGGGGGGGAGCTACAATGAGCAGTTCTTC.

The V call is TRBV24-1, the J call TRBJ1-1; no clear D gene. V was cut by 0 bases and J by 7 bases, with 11 bases left in between. CDR3 length: 14 residues. Germline V gene data show CDR1 as KGHDR and CDR2 as SFDVKD. As DNA, the CDR3 is TGTGCCACCAGTGATTTGCGCTACCCCAGTGAAGCTTTCTTT. This sequence encodes CATSDLRYPSEAFF.

The table lists this clone with a count of one. The chain recombines TRBV7-2 with TRBJ2-1; 8 bases are shared with TRBD2. CDR3 length: 16 residues. Germline lookup yields CDR1 SGHTA and CDR2 FQGNSA. V was pared by 4 bases and J by 3 bases, with 8 bases of the junction left unmatched. CDR3 region: CASSSVGGVNYNEQFF. CDR3 coding DNA: TGTGCCAGCAGCTCAGTCGGGGGGGTGAACTACAATGAGCAGTTCTTC.

The V call is TRBV7-3, the J call TRBJ2-7; D gene uncertain. CDR1 SGHTA and CDR2 FQGTGA come from the germline V gene. V lost 2 bases and J 7 bases, leaving 12 bases between the germline ends. There are 13 residues in the CDR3. CDR3 bases: TGTGCCAGCAGCTTAGGCCCGGGCCGTGAGCAGTACTTC. Encoded protein: CASSLGPGREQYF. The full variable domain, with the rest looked up from reference TRBV7-3 and TRBJ2-7, is GAGVSQTPSNKVTEKGKYVELRCDPISGHTALYWYRQSLGQGPEFLIYFQGTGAADDSGLPNDRFFAVRPEGSVSTLKIQRTERGDSAVYLCASSLGPGREQYFGPGTRLTVT.

This clone was detected only a few times. The V and J genes are TRBV5-4 and TRBJ2-5; D is unresolved. Trimming removed 0 bases from V and 5 bases from J, with 11 bases in between. This CDR3 spans 14 amino acids. Germline V lookup: CDR1 SGHNT, CDR2 YYREEE (reference sequence). CDR3 amino acids: CASSLGMAVETQYF. In DNA form, the CDR3 reads TGTGCCAGCAGCTTGGGAATGGCAGTTGAGACCCAGTACTTC.

The chain links TRBV29-1 to TRBJ2-1, with D maybe TRBD2 (6 bases). Germline-derived CDR1 and CDR2 are SQVTM and ANQGSEA. The V and J ends lost 3 bases and 4 bases respectively, with 13 bases between them. The CDR3 runs 14 residues. The CDR3 spells CSVDPAGLYNEQFF. In DNA form, the CDR3 reads TGCAGCGTTGACCCAGCGGGCCTATACAATGAGCAGTTCTTC.

This chain uses TRBV6-5 with TRBJ1-1; D unresolved. Germline V gene data show CDR1 as MNHEY and CDR2 as SVGAGI. The CDR3 totals 12 residues. V was shortened by 6 bases and J by 0 bases, with 5 bases between the two germline ends. CDR3 amino acids: CASRRMNTEAFF. In DNA form, the CDR3 reads TGTGCCAGCAGGCGAATGAACACTGAAGCTTTCTTT.

The gene calls are TRBV4-1 and TRBJ1-5; D unclear. V lost 2 bases and J lost 7, with 12 bases in between. Germline CDR1 is MGHRA and CDR2 is YSYEKL. This CDR3 has 14 amino acids. The CDR3 nucleotides are TGCGCCAGCAGCCAACAGGATGTGGGACAGCCCCAGCATTTT. Residues: CASSQQDVGQPQHF.

The chain links TRBV5-4 to TRBJ1-2, with D perhaps TRBD1 (5 bases). V lost 0 bases, J lost 8 bases, and 8 bases lay in between. The CDR3 loop spans 12 amino acids. Per germline, CDR1 SGHNT and CDR2 YYREEE (reference sequence). CDR3 bases: TGTGCCAGCAGCTTGGGGGGACCCGGCTACACCTTC. Protein: CASSLGGPGYTF.

The rearrangement joins TRBV9 to TRBJ2-1, with D perhaps matching TRBD2 (6 bases). Germline V gene lookup returns CDR1 SGDLS and CDR2 YYNGEE. V was trimmed by 0 bases and J by 6 bases, leaving 16 bases between them. The CDR3 has 16 amino acids. The CDR3: CASSVAPTGVANEQFF. The CDR3 bases are TGTGCCAGCAGCGTAGCTCCGACGGGGGTGGCCAATGAGCAGTTCTTC.

The chain has TRBV4-2 and TRBJ2-2; 7 bases map to TRBD1. The CDR3 length is 14 residues. V trimming: 0 bases; J trimming: 7 bases; junction bases outside the gene matches: 2. The germline V gene has CDR1 LGHNA and CDR2 YNFKEQ. CDR3 amino acids: CASSQERGRGELFF. The CDR3 DNA is TGTGCCAGCAGCCAAGAGAGGGGGCGCGGGGAGCTGTTTTTT.

The rearrangement joins TRBV6-5 to TRBJ1-2; TRBD1 aligns across 8 bases. The CDR3 sequence is 16 residues long. V shed 2 bases, J shed 0 bases, and the junction held 5 bases outside the gene matches. The germline gives CDR1 MNHEY, CDR2 SVGAGI. The CDR3 sequence: CASSYAGGSSNYGYTF. The CDR3 region has the DNA TGTGCCAGCAGTTACGCAGGGGGCTCTTCTAACTATGGCTACACCTTC.

The chain recombines TRBV6-5 with TRBJ1-4; no definite D call. Per the germline V gene, CDR1 is MNHEY and CDR2 is SVGAGI. This CDR3 comprises 14 residues. Trimming stripped 6 bases from V and 3 bases from J, with 11 bases between. This chain's CDR3 is CASSYGRSNEKLFF. The CDR3 nucleotides are TGTGCCAGCAGCTACGGACGCTCTAATGAAAAACTGTTTTTT.

The rearrangement uses TRBV6-5 and TRBJ1-2, with TRBD1 matching 7 bases. Trimming cost V 5 bases and J 7 bases; bases outside gene matches: 10. Germline V gives CDR1 MNHEY, CDR2 SVGAGI. The CDR3 totals 14 residues. As DNA, the CDR3 is TGTGCCAGCAGTCCCGGGACAGAGAGGGGTGGCTACACCTTC. Translation: CASSPGTERGGYTF.

This sequence joins TRBV6-5 and TRBJ1-2; the D is unclear. Germline loops: CDR1 MNHEY, CDR2 SVGAGI. The CDR3 runs 15 residues. Between the trimmed V and J ends, which lost 2 bases and 6 bases, there was a span of 16 bases. The CDR3 bases are TGTGCCAGCAGTTACCGCGGAGTGCGGGAGGATGGCTACACCTTC. Translation gives CASSYRGVREDGYTF.

The V gene is TRBV24-1, the J gene TRBJ2-5; 11 nucleotides line up with TRBD1. Trimming removed 3 bases from V and 4 bases from J; junction bases left unmatched: 6. CDR3 size: 16 residues. The germline V gene encodes CDR1 KGHDR and CDR2 SFDVKD. This chain's CDR3 is CATSDLGQGVLETQYF. The CDR3 nucleotides read TGTGCCACCAGTGATCTGGGACAGGGGGTTTTAGAGACCCAGTACTTC.

The chain combines TRBV7-7 with TRBJ2-2; D remains unclear. V lost 0 bases and J lost 1, with 9 bases in between. CDR3 length equals 16 residues. Germline loops: CDR1 SSHAT, CDR2 FNYEAQ (reference sequence). The chain's CDR3 is CASSLAMGGNTGELFF. The CDR3 DNA reads as TGTGCCAGCAGCTTAGCCATGGGCGGGAACACCGGGGAGCTGTTTTTT. The variable domain in full, completed from reference TRBV7-7 and TRBJ2-2, reads GAGVSQSPRYKVTKRGQDVTLRCDPISSHATLYWYQQALGQGPEFLTYFNYEAQPDKSGLPSDRFSAERPEGSISTLTIQRTEQRDSAMYRCASSLAMGGNTGELFFGEGSRLTVL.

This clone came up once. The chain employs TRBV6-6 and TRBJ2-5; 7 bases are shared with TRBD1. Trimming cost V 5 bases and J 4 bases; bases outside gene matches: 19. From germline, CDR1 is MNHNY and CDR2 SVGAGI (reference sequence). This CDR3 region has 18 residues. The CDR3 region is CASSRRRGTTPLPETQYF. The DNA for the CDR3 is TGTGCCAGCAGTCGCCGCAGGGGGACAACCCCACTACCAGAGACCCAGTACTTC.

J is TRBJ1-2 and V is TRBV19, with D uncertain. In germline, CDR1 is LNHDA, CDR2 SQIVND (reference sequence). V was clipped by 5 bases and J by 5 bases, with 9 bases between them. This CDR3 spans 12 amino acids. The CDR3 region has the DNA TGTGCCAGTAGTCCCGATCGGTATGGCTACACCTTC. Its protein product is CASSPDRYGYTF. Combining the CDR3 with reference TRBV19 and TRBJ1-2 gives the whole variable domain DGGITQSPKYLFRKEGQNVTLSCEQNLNHDAMYWYRQDPGQGLRLIYYSQIVNDFQKGDIAEGYSVSREKKESFPLTVTSAQKNPTAFYLCASSPDRYGYTFGSGTRLTVV.

The rearrangement joins TRBV5-5 to TRBJ1-1; D gene uncertain. The germline V and J ends were trimmed by 5 bases and 4 bases, with 12 bases remaining between them. Germline assignment: CDR1 SGHKS and CDR2 YYEKEE (reference sequence). The CDR3 totals 13 residues. Written as DNA, the CDR3 is TGTGCCAGCAGTTCTCATACCACCACTGAAGCTTTCTTT. Protein: CASSSHTTTEAFF.

This chain links TRBV5-1 with TRBJ2-1; either TRBD1 or TRBD2 may supply D (6 bases each). The CDR3 consists of 16 residues. V was pared by 1 base and J by 3 bases, with 14 bases between. From germline, CDR1 is SGHRS and CDR2 YFSETQ. The CDR3 DNA reads as TGCGCCAGCAGCTTGTACGGGGGCAGAAGCTACAATGAGCAGTTCTTC. Translating gives CASSLYGGRSYNEQFF. Full variable domain (missing parts from reference TRBV5-1 and TRBJ2-1): KAGVTQTPRYLIKTRGQQVTLSCSPISGHRSVSWYQQTPGQGLQFLFEYFSETQRNKGNFPGRFSGRQFSNSRSEMNVSTLELGDSALYLCASSLYGGRSYNEQFFGPGTRLTVL.

V usage is TRBV5-4 and J usage is TRBJ2-1; unclear D gene. The CDR3 has 13 residues. Deletions cut 5 bases from V and 4 bases from J, with 10 bases between. Germline V lookup: CDR1 SGHNT, CDR2 YYREEE (reference sequence). As DNA, the CDR3 is TGTGCCAGCAGAACTGACACTTACAATGAGCAGTTCTTC. Amino acids: CASRTDTYNEQFF.

Of note for this clone: The sample carries other DNA sequences with the same CDR3. The chain carries TRBV20-1 and TRBJ1-6, with 7 nucleotides matching TRBD1. Germline CDR1 DFQATT, CDR2 SNEGSKA (reference sequence). This CDR3 contains 15 residues. Trimming removed 3 bases from V and 3 bases from J; junction bases left unmatched: 5. This CDR3 reads CSASGGTDYNSPLHF. CDR3 coding DNA: TGCAGTGCTAGTGGGGGGACAGACTATAATTCACCCCTCCACTTT.

This sequence joins TRBV18 and TRBJ1-1, with a possible D match to TRBD1 (5 bases). The CDR3 is 16 residues long. V lost 5 bases to trimming and J lost 3 bases, with 19 bases between them. Germline CDR1 and CDR2: KGHSH and LQKENI. The CDR3 DNA follows: TGTGCCAGCTCATCCCTTCGTAGGGGAAGTGACACTGAAGCTTTCTTT. Protein: CASSSLRRGSDTEAFF.

V and J are TRBV5-8 and TRBJ1-3, with 7 nucleotides matching TRBD1. The V gene's germline CDR1 is SGHTS and CDR2 YDEGEE. The CDR3 has 15 residues. V lost 0 bases, J lost 2 bases, and 2 bases stayed unmatched. This CDR3 reads CASSLEQGAGNTIYF. The CDR3 DNA reads as TGTGCCAGCAGCTTGGAGCAGGGGGCTGGAAACACCATATATTTT.

The CDR3, as DNA: TGTGCCAGTAGTATCCAGGGGGGAGGCAATCAGCCCCAGCATTTT. This encodes CASSIQGGGNQPQHF. The rearrangement joins TRBV19 to TRBJ1-5, with 7 bases aligning to TRBD1. The V segment lost 3 bases and the J segment 2 bases; nucleotides outside the gene matches: 4. The length of the CDR3 is 15 residues. Looked up from germline, CDR1 is LNHDA and CDR2 is SQIVND (reference sequence). Filled out from reference TRBV19 and TRBJ1-5, the complete variable domain reads DGGITQSPKYLFRKEGQNVTLSCEQNLNHDAMYWYRQDPGQGLRLIYYSQIVNDFQKGDIAEGYSVSREKKESFPLTVTSAQKNPTAFYLCASSIQGGGNQPQHFGDGTRLSIL.